Presented here are 23 T cell receptor beta chains from one specimen sequenced in a study of long-term antiretroviral therapy in people with HIV. This was the immunoSEQ v3.0 assay at survey level. Produced via immunoSEQ multiplex PCR; TCRdb's table is partial and in-frame only. The top ten hold approximately 5.4% of the sample, which has approximately 45,000 clones, around nine tenths seen once. The specimen was unsorted PBMCs, collected 0.1 years before starting antiretroviral therapy. The source is a woman in her forties or fifties with HIV.

J is TRBJ2-7 and V is TRBV10-2; perhaps TRBD2 as D (5 bases). The CDR3 is made up of 12 amino acids. Germline-derived CDR1 and CDR2 are WSHSY and SAAADI. V shed 6 bases and J shed 5 bases, with 11 bases lying between them. The CDR3 is CASRAGGDEQYF. DNA for the CDR3: TGCGCCAGCAGGGCCGGAGGAGACGAGCAGTACTTC.

The chain links TRBV5-1 to TRBJ2-3; tentatively, D is TRBD2 (5 bases). CDR1 and CDR2 (germline): SGHRS, YFSETQ. The CDR3 covers 14 residues. V was cut by 7 bases and J by 2 bases, with 14 bases left in between. CDR3 residues: CASREGDDTDTQYF. In nucleotides, the CDR3 is TGCGCCAGCCGGGAAGGCGACGACACAGATACGCAGTATTTT.

The rearrangement joins TRBV7-9 to TRBJ2-2; 7 bases align to TRBD1. This CDR3 comprises 14 residues. CDR1 SEHNR and CDR2 FQNEAQ come from the germline V gene (reference sequence). V lost 5 bases, J lost 4 bases, and 4 bases stayed unmatched. CDR3 amino acids: CASSPTGATGELFF. CDR3 nucleotide sequence: TGTGCCAGCAGCCCAACAGGGGCCACCGGGGAGCTGTTTTTT.

V and J are TRBV2 and TRBJ1-5; D remains ambiguous. Deletions cut 5 bases from V and 5 bases from J, with 10 bases between. This CDR3 comprises 13 residues. Germline V gene data show CDR1 as SNHLY and CDR2 as FYNNEI. The DNA for the CDR3 is TGTGCCAGCAGTCTGACCAAGGATCAGCCCCAGCATTTT. It is translated as CASSLTKDQPQHF.

The V and J genes are TRBV13 and TRBJ2-2, with D perhaps matching TRBD1 (6 bases). V was clipped by 6 bases and J by 0 bases, with 20 bases between them. CDR1 PRHDT and CDR2 FYEKMQ come from the germline V gene (reference sequence). The CDR3 has 18 amino acids. DNA for the CDR3: TGTGCCAGCAGTTCCCTGGCGTGGGGGCCCTCGAACACCGGGGAGCTGTTTTTT. Translating gives CASSSLAWGPSNTGELFF.

The chain employs TRBV11-2 and TRBJ1-5, with 7 bases aligning to TRBD1. With 4 bases clipped from V and 9 bases from J, the junction kept 3 bases outside the gene matches. The length of the CDR3 is 12 residues. The V gene's germline CDR1 is SGHAT and CDR2 FQNNGV. The CDR3 sequence: CASSSGDRPQHF. CDR3 DNA: TGTGCCAGCAGCTCGGGGGACAGGCCCCAGCATTTT.

The chain is built from TRBV2 and TRBJ2-2; D is unclear. The CDR3 extends over 13 amino acids. Germline assignment: CDR1 SNHLY and CDR2 FYNNEI. V lost 4 bases to trimming and J lost 5 bases, with 8 bases between them. The CDR3 DNA follows: TGTGCCAGCAGTGCCACACAAACCGGGGAGCTGTTTTTT. This sequence encodes CASSATQTGELFF.

The chain couples TRBV18 to TRBJ1-5; 10 bases line up with TRBD1. Germline loops: CDR1 KGHSH, CDR2 LQKENI. With 6 bases clipped from V and 4 bases from J, the junction kept 6 bases outside the gene matches. This CDR3 is 15 amino acids long. The chain's CDR3 is CASSSGQGNNQPQHF. Written as DNA, the CDR3 is TGTGCCAGCTCCTCGGGACAGGGGAATAATCAGCCCCAGCATTTT.

The gene calls are TRBV5-1 and TRBJ1-1; 7 bases are a match to TRBD1. There are 15 residues in the CDR3. V was pared by 4 bases and J by 0 bases, with 6 bases of the junction left unmatched. CDR1 is SGHRS, CDR2 YFSETQ, per germline. The CDR3 loop reads CASSQSQGVNTEAFF. The CDR3 bases are TGCGCCAGCAGCCAATCGCAGGGGGTGAACACTGAAGCTTTCTTT.

In its sample, this clone ranks as medium-sized (0.01 to 0.1%). The rearrangement joins TRBV5-4 to TRBJ2-5, with 12 bases fitting TRBD2. Germline CDR1 and CDR2: SGHNT and YYREEE (reference sequence). The CDR3 has 17 residues. After removal of 4 bases from V and 5 bases from J, the junction contained 12 bases not matched to a gene. The CDR3 DNA reads TGTGCCAGCAGCACCCGACTAGCGGGGGACGATGGGGAGACCCAGTACTTC. It specifies CASSTRLAGDDGETQYF. The variable domain in full, completed from reference TRBV5-4 and TRBJ2-5, reads ETGVTQSPTHLIKTRGQQVTLRCSSQSGHNTVSWYQQALGQGPQFIFQYYREEENGRGNFPPRFSGLQFPNYSSELNVNALELDDSALYLCASSTRLAGDDGETQYFGPGTRLLVL.

On this clone: Because the CDR3 is missing its conserved closing phenylalanine or tryptophan, this is likely a read error. It is unclear where the CDR3 begins or ends on the DNA, so no DNA is shown, and the CDR3 is as TCRdb lists it. The chain recombines TRBV2 with TRBJ2-7; the table calls TRBD2, which could not be checked here. CDR1 and CDR2 from the germline V gene are SNHLY and FYNNEI. The CDR3 region is 14 residues in length, termini included. CDR3 sequence: CASRDRTSGGRREI.

This chain joins TRBV19 and TRBJ2-7; 16 bases fit TRBD2. The ends lost 4 bases at V and 5 bases at J; junction bases unmatched: 2. Germline CDR1 and CDR2: LNHDA and SQIVND (reference sequence). CDR3 length equals 15 residues. The CDR3 DNA reads as TGTGCCAGTAGTACCGGGACTAGCGGGGGGGACGAGCAGTACTTC. Protein: CASSTGTSGGDEQYF. The whole variable domain, remainder taken from reference TRBV19 and TRBJ2-7, is DGGITQSPKYLFRKEGQNVTLSCEQNLNHDAMYWYRQDPGQGLRLIYYSQIVNDFQKGDIAEGYSVSREKKESFPLTVTSAQKNPTAFYLCASSTGTSGGDEQYFGPGTRLTVT.

This clone has a single count. The chain employs TRBV4-2 and TRBJ2-1, with 11 positions matching TRBD2. The CDR3 covers 18 residues. CDR1 is LGHNA, CDR2 YNFKEQ, per germline. The V and J ends lost 1 base and 4 bases, in that order; junction bases with no gene match: 9. As DNA, the CDR3 is TGTGCCAGCAGCCAAGGTGTTAGCGGGGGGGTTCCATACAATGAGCAGTTCTTC. It is translated as CASSQGVSGGVPYNEQFF.

The CDR3 DNA reads as TGTGCCTGGAGTGTAGGCTGGGTTAGGGTCGACACTGAAGCTTTCTTT. Translating it yields CAWSVGWVRVDTEAFF. V gene TRBV30 combines with J gene TRBJ1-1; D is unclear. In germline, CDR1 is GTSNPN, CDR2 SVGIG (reference sequence). The V end was cut by 0 bases, the J end by 3 bases, with 17 bases between. This CDR3 is 16 amino acids long.

The chain links TRBV4-3 to TRBJ1-5; D gene unclear. The CDR3 totals 15 residues. V gave up 0 bases and J gave up 2 bases, with 8 bases separating them. Germline CDR1 LGHNA, CDR2 YSLEER. Here the CDR3 reads CASSQDSRGNQPQHF. The CDR3 nucleotides read TGCGCCAGCAGCCAAGATTCAAGAGGCAATCAGCCCCAGCATTTT.

The genes are TRBV2 and TRBJ1-2; TRBD1 is a possible D gene (5 bases). V lost 7 bases, J lost 8 bases, and 17 bases lay in between. The germline V gene has CDR1 SNHLY and CDR2 FYNNEI. The CDR3 length is 13 residues. The CDR3 is CASTPWGTLGYTF. The CDR3 nucleotides are TGTGCCAGCACTCCGTGGGGGACTTTAGGCTACACCTTC.

CDR3 bases: TGCGCCAGCAGCTTGGCCAAGGGGCAGTTCCAAGAGACCCAGTACTTC. This codes for CASSLAKGQFQETQYF. The chain is built from TRBV5-1 and TRBJ2-5; D is perhaps TRBD1 (5 bases). Germline V lookup: CDR1 SGHRS, CDR2 YFSETQ. The CDR3 covers 16 residues. Trimming removed 0 bases at V and 1 base at J, with 13 bases between.

The V gene is TRBV13, the J gene TRBJ2-3, with TRBD1 matching over 9 bases. CDR3 length equals 18 residues. The V gene's germline CDR1 is PRHDT and CDR2 FYEKMQ (reference sequence). V was clipped by 8 bases and J by 3 bases; unmatched bases: 18. This CDR3 reads CASGLGVLGTGLTDTQYF. For the CDR3, the DNA is TGTGCCAGCGGACTAGGTGTGTTGGGGACAGGGCTAACAGATACGCAGTATTTT. Full variable domain (missing parts from reference TRBV13 and TRBJ2-3): AAGVIQSPRHLIKEKRETATLKCYPIPRHDTVYWYQQGPGQDPQFLISFYEKMQSDKGSIPDRFSAQQFSDYHSELNMSSLELGDSALYFCASGLGVLGTGLTDTQYFGPGTRLTVL.

The chain carries TRBV15 and TRBJ2-1; 10 nucleotides align to TRBD2. The CDR3 consists of 17 residues. Germline V gene sequence: CDR1 LNHNV, CDR2 YYDKDF (reference sequence). Germline trimming cut 1 base from V and 7 bases from J; bases unmatched to any gene: 10. The CDR3 DNA sequence: TGTGCCACCAGCAGAGGTAAAGAGCGGGGGGGCCATAATGAGCAGTTCTTC. Translated: CATSRGKERGGHNEQFF.

The chain employs TRBV5-4 and TRBJ2-3; TRBD2 aligns across 7 bases. The CDR3 length is 12 residues. The germline gives CDR1 SGHNT, CDR2 YYREEE (reference sequence). The CDR3 region is CASGAGADTQYF. In nucleotides, the CDR3 is TGTGCAAGCGGGGCGGGCGCAGATACGCAGTATTTT.

Only a few counts were recorded for this clone. The rearrangement links TRBV6-4 to TRBJ2-2; D uncertain. V gave up 7 bases and J gave up 1 base, with 10 bases separating them. The CDR3 totals 14 residues. Germline V lookup: CDR1 MRHNA, CDR2 SNTAGT. The CDR3 coding sequence is TGTGCCAGCAAATTAGACATGAACACCGGGGAGCTGTTTTTT. Translation gives CASKLDMNTGELFF.

The chain is built from TRBV29-1 and TRBJ2-6, with no clear D. Looked up from germline, CDR1 is SQVTM and CDR2 is ANQGSEA. CDR3 size: 14 residues. Trimming took 2 bases from V and 4 from J, leaving 9 bases between them. The CDR3 region is CSVEREPGANVLTF. The DNA of the CDR3 is TGCAGCGTTGAACGAGAACCCGGGGCCAACGTCCTGACTTTC.

This clone has a handful of counts. V and J are TRBV30 and TRBJ1-3; no clear D. V was shortened by 3 bases and J by 2 bases, with 11 bases between the two germline ends. This CDR3 is 14 amino acids long. Per the germline V gene, CDR1 is GTSNPN and CDR2 is SVGIG (reference sequence). CDR3 DNA: TGTGCCTGGAGAAAATCGGGAGCTGGAAACACCATATATTTT. Residues: CAWRKSGAGNTIYF.